This entry lists 22 T cell receptor beta chains sequenced from one sample in a study of T cell responses to AZD1222 COVID-19 vaccine. Sequencing was performed with immunoSEQ multiplex PCR; in TCRdb, only in-frame clones are kept and a portion is missing. The profile shows roughly 140,000 clones, roughly nine tenths of them singletons. Sample: peripheral blood, taken after recovery from COVID-19. The source is an adult who had recovered from COVID-19.

In nucleotides, the CDR3 is TGTGCCAGCAGCCTCGGGACTAGCACAGATACGCAGTATTTT. Translating gives CASSLGTSTDTQYF. The V call is TRBV7-8, the J call TRBJ2-3, with D maybe TRBD2 (6 bases). Germline V gene sequence: CDR1 SGHVS, CDR2 FQNEAQ. The CDR3 sequence is 14 residues long. V shed 5 bases and J shed 0 bases, with 9 bases lying between them.

The chain uses TRBV5-1 and TRBJ1-4; D gene uncertain. Germline CDR1 reads SGHRS; CDR2 reads YFSETQ. CDR3 length equals 16 residues. V lost 4 bases and J 0 bases, leaving 13 bases between the germline ends. CDR3 region: CASSQLPSPTNEKLFF. CDR3 DNA: TGCGCCAGCAGCCAGCTCCCATCGCCAACTAATGAAAAACTGTTTTTT. The full variable domain, its missing parts supplied by reference TRBV5-1 and TRBJ1-4, is KAGVTQTPRYLIKTRGQQVTLSCSPISGHRSVSWYQQTPGQGLQFLFEYFSETQRNKGNFPGRFSGRQFSNSRSEMNVSTLELGDSALYLCASSQLPSPTNEKLFFGSGTQLSVL.

The CDR3 loop is CASSLLQGAVSGNTIYF. The CDR3 nucleotides are TGTGCCAGCAGCTTGTTACAGGGGGCGGTTTCTGGAAACACCATATATTTT. The chain carries TRBV7-2 and TRBJ1-3, with 9 positions matching TRBD1. The germline V gene has CDR1 SGHTA and CDR2 FQGNSA. CDR3 length equals 17 residues. V lost 3 bases to trimming and J lost 1 base; unmatched junction nucleotides: 7.

For this clone: Other nucleotide sequences from this sample produce the same CDR3. The chain carries TRBV27 and TRBJ1-2; a weak D match, TRBD1 (5 bases). The CDR3 contains 14 residues. V lost 3 bases, J lost 4 bases, and 12 bases lay in between. The germline gives CDR1 MNHEY, CDR2 SMNVEV (reference sequence). The DNA for the CDR3 is TGTGCCAGCAGTTTTGGAGGACAACCCTATGGCTACACCTTC. This sequence encodes CASSFGGQPYGYTF.

CDR3: CASSPGQGAGQPQHF. The CDR3 DNA reads as TGTGCCAGCTCACCGGGACAGGGGGCCGGTCAGCCCCAGCATTTT. The V gene is TRBV18, the J gene TRBJ1-5; 12 positions agree with TRBD1. Looked up from germline, CDR1 is KGHSH and CDR2 is LQKENI. V lost 3 bases and J lost 6; bases outside the gene matches: 3. CDR3 length equals 15 residues.

V usage is TRBV15 and J usage is TRBJ1-1, with TRBD1 matching over 10 bases. The CDR3 is made up of 15 amino acids. The V gene end was trimmed by 3 bases and the J gene end by 5 bases; junction bases not matched to a gene: 6. The germline gives CDR1 LNHNV, CDR2 YYDKDF (reference sequence). The CDR3 protein is CATSRRDRGGTEAFF. CDR3 bases: TGTGCCACCAGCAGGCGGGACAGGGGAGGGACTGAAGCTTTCTTT.

The V gene is TRBV5-1, the J gene TRBJ1-4, with 12 positions matching TRBD1. Germline V CDR1 and CDR2: SGHRS, YFSETQ. The J segment lost 7 bases and the V segment lost 2 bases, leaving 6 bases of the junction unmatched. CDR3 size: 16 residues. CDR3 in DNA: TGCGCCAGCAGCTTAACCGGGACAGGGGGCGGTGAAAAACTGTTTTTT. Translating gives CASSLTGTGGGEKLFF.

In this sample, this clone turned up a few times. This chain joins TRBV6-1 and TRBJ2-7; D gene unclear. V was trimmed by 0 bases and J by 0 bases, leaving 6 bases between them. The CDR3 has 14 amino acids. In germline, CDR1 is MNHNS, CDR2 SASEGT. In DNA form, the CDR3 reads TGTGCCAGCAGTGAAGCCTCGAACTCCTACGAGCAGTACTTC. Encoded protein: CASSEASNSYEQYF.

This chain joins TRBV7-8 and TRBJ1-5; the D gene is possibly TRBD1 (5 bases). V dropped 5 bases and J dropped 0 bases, with 8 bases sitting between them. Germline V gene sequence: CDR1 SGHVS, CDR2 FQNEAQ. The CDR3 has 14 residues. DNA for the CDR3: TGTGCCAGCAGCCAAGGGGATAGCAATCAGCCCCAGCATTTT. Translated: CASSQGDSNQPQHF.

This rearrangement joins TRBV5-4 to TRBJ2-7; D gene uncertain. This CDR3 region has 14 residues. Between the trimmed V and J ends, which lost 0 bases and 5 bases, there was a span of 12 bases. Germline assignment: CDR1 SGHNT and CDR2 YYREEE (reference sequence). The DNA for the CDR3 is TGTGCCAGCAGCTTGGTAGGACCCCGAAACGAGCAGTACTTC. Translated: CASSLVGPRNEQYF.

The chain joins TRBV24-1 to TRBJ2-1; the match to TRBD2 covers 11 bases. Germline V gene lookup returns CDR1 KGHDR and CDR2 SFDVKD. The CDR3 runs 20 residues. V shed 0 bases and J 0 bases; nucleotides not matched to a gene: 9. CDR3 amino acids: CATSDLKGTSGGRSYNEQFF. CDR3 sequence (DNA): TGTGCCACCAGTGATTTGAAAGGCACTAGCGGGGGCCGCTCCTACAATGAGCAGTTCTTC.

The chain has TRBV7-2 and TRBJ1-2, with D uncertain. The CDR3 spans 13 residues. The V gene's germline CDR1 is SGHTA and CDR2 FQGNSA. V was shortened by 1 base and J by 9 bases, with 12 bases between the two germline ends. DNA of the CDR3: TGTGCCAGCAGCTTAGAAGGAGGGCGACGCTACACCTTC. Its translation: CASSLEGGRRYTF. The full variable domain, completed using reference TRBV7-2 and TRBJ1-2, is GAGVSQSPSNKVTEKGKDVELRCDPISGHTALYWYRQSLGQGLEFLIYFQGNSAPDKSGLPSDRFSAERTGGSVSTLTIQRTQQEDSAVYLCASSLEGGRRYTFGSGTRLTVV.

V is TRBV18 and J is TRBJ1-4, with D unclear. This CDR3 has 14 residues. Per germline, CDR1 KGHSH and CDR2 LQKENI. V lost 2 bases and J lost 8, with 12 bases in between. CDR3 sequence: CASSPRRIGEKLFF. The CDR3 DNA reads as TGTGCCAGCTCACCAAGAAGGATAGGGGAAAAACTGTTTTTT.

The chain links TRBV7-6 to TRBJ2-5; either TRBD1 or TRBD2 may fit D (5 bases each). This CDR3 comprises 15 residues. Trimming pared 4 bases from V and 4 bases from J, leaving 16 bases between. CDR1 is SGHVS, CDR2 FNYEAQ, per germline. The chain's CDR3 is CASSYRSGSRETQYF. For the CDR3, the DNA is TGTGCCAGCAGCTACCGATCAGGGAGCAGAGAGACCCAGTACTTC.

This clone has a single count. The chain couples TRBV12-3 or TRBV12-4 to TRBJ2-7, with D possibly TRBD1 on 6 matching bases. V lost 2 bases and J 4 bases, leaving 9 bases between the germline ends. The CDR3 has 13 residues. The CDR3 spells CASSLIQGYEQYF. CDR3 in DNA: TGTGCCAGCAGTTTAATACAGGGTTACGAGCAGTACTTC.

The V call is TRBV7-9, the J call TRBJ2-1, with 10 nucleotides matching TRBD2. Germline lookup yields CDR1 SEHNR and CDR2 FQNEAQ (reference sequence). The CDR3 length is 16 residues. Trimming at V came to 2 bases and at J to 1 base, leaving 2 bases not matched to a gene. CDR3: CASSLLAGVSYNEQFF. In DNA form, the CDR3 reads TGTGCCAGCAGCTTACTAGCGGGAGTTTCCTACAATGAGCAGTTCTTC.

The V and J genes are TRBV19 and TRBJ2-1, with D unclear. The CDR3 totals 12 residues. Germline V gives CDR1 LNHDA, CDR2 SQIVND (reference sequence). Trimming cost V 9 bases and J 4 bases, with 10 bases left between them. The chain's CDR3 is CASRTDYNEQFF. For the CDR3, the DNA is TGTGCCAGCCGGACGGATTACAATGAGCAGTTCTTC.

The CDR3 loop is CASSREEGLSRGYTF. CDR3 in DNA: TGTGCCAGCAGCCGGGAGGAGGGATTGTCCCGAGGCTACACCTTC. The chain joins TRBV7-8 to TRBJ1-2; no firm D call. The CDR3 length is 15 residues. CDR1 SGHVS and CDR2 FQNEAQ come from the germline V gene. Trimming left V 5 bases short and J 8 bases short, with 21 bases between.

The chain employs TRBV19 and TRBJ1-3, with 7 positions matching TRBD1. Unmatched junction bases numbered 3, after V lost 6 bases and J lost 4 bases. CDR1 is LNHDA and CDR2 is SQIVND in the germline V gene (reference sequence). The CDR3 length is 13 residues. The CDR3 protein is CASRGTAGNTIYF. CDR3 nucleotide sequence: TGTGCCAGTAGGGGGACAGCCGGAAACACCATATATTTT.

The rearrangement uses TRBV11-3 and TRBJ2-1, with TRBD2 matching 15 bases. V shed 5 bases and J 7 bases; nucleotides not matched to a gene: 6. The V gene's germline CDR1 is SGHNT and CDR2 YENEEA. The CDR3 spans 16 residues. The CDR3 bases are TGTGCCAGCAGCCCTGGACTAGCGGGGGGGGCTAATGAGCAGTTCTTC. Translating gives CASSPGLAGGANEQFF.

V usage is TRBV27 and J usage is TRBJ1-1; D call uncertain. Trimming shortened V by 0 bases and J by 0 bases, and 11 bases separated the two germline ends. The CDR3 is 16 amino acids. Germline assignment: CDR1 MNHEY and CDR2 SMNVEV (reference sequence). The CDR3 bases are TGTGCCAGCAGTTTATCGGGCAGGACCATGAACACTGAAGCTTTCTTT. Translated, it gives CASSLSGRTMNTEAFF.

The chain joins TRBV5-4 to TRBJ2-7; the D is unclear. V lost 0 bases to trimming and J lost 6 bases, with 10 bases between them. Germline CDR1 SGHNT, CDR2 YYREEE (reference sequence). This CDR3 is 13 amino acids long. Written as DNA, the CDR3 is TGTGCCAGCAGCTTGGGAGCAAACTCCGAGCAGTACTTC. Translation gives CASSLGANSEQYF. The variable domain in full, completed from reference TRBV5-4 and TRBJ2-7, reads ETGVTQSPTHLIKTRGQQVTLRCSSQSGHNTVSWYQQALGQGPQFIFQYYREEENGRGNFPPRFSGLQFPNYSSELNVNALELDDSALYLCASSLGANSEQYFGPGTRLTVT.